In its sample, the clone carrying this TCR beta chain was seen a few times. The data originate from a study of response to subunit inactivated influenza vaccine. TCRdb re-called the RT-PCR reads through MiXCR, storing one row per CDR3 protein. This table has hundreds of thousands of distinct CDR3 sequences, 7.5% to 8.5% appearing once. The sequence came from a man aged 50 to 69 who received an inactivated influenza vaccine. The material sequenced was PBMCs from blood, taken 23 months after vaccination.

CDR3 nucleotides: TGTGCCAGCAGCTCGTCGTGGAAGGCGGATTATGGCTACACCTTC. This encodes CASSSSWKADYGYTF. The rearrangement uses TRBV7-2 and TRBJ1-2; no reliable D call. V lost 4 bases and J 5 bases, leaving 17 bases between the germline ends. CDR3 length: 15 residues. Germline V lookup: CDR1 SGHTA, CDR2 FQGNSA. The complete variable domain, with remaining parts taken from reference TRBV7-2 and TRBJ1-2, reads GAGVSQSPSNKVTEKGKDVELRCDPISGHTALYWYRQSLGQGLEFLIYFQGNSAPDKSGLPSDRFSAERTGGSVSTLTIQRTQQEDSAVYLCASSSSWKADYGYTFGSGTRLTVV.